Detailed here is one T cell receptor (beta chain). The table came from immunoSEQ multiplex PCR; TCRdb's copy has only in-frame clones and leaves some out. The data contain 40,000 to 60,000 clones, around 93% of them seen just once; the ten biggest clones take up under 7%. The germline V gene has CDR1 SGHNT and CDR2 YYREEE (reference sequence). J lost 2 bases, V lost 2 bases, and 4 bases had no gene match. CDR3 length equals 14 residues. The data derive from a study of T cell changes during pregnancy in multiple sclerosis. The V gene is TRBV5-4, the J gene TRBJ2-7; TRBD2 matches at 7 bases. This TCR derives from a female donor with multiple sclerosis, enrolled in a pregnancy study. Material: CD8+ T cells from peripheral blood mononuclear cells, obtained in the first trimester of pregnancy. The DNA of the CDR3 is TGTGCCAGCAGCTTTGGACTAGTCCCCTACGAGCAGTACTTC. Translated: CASSFGLVPYEQYF.